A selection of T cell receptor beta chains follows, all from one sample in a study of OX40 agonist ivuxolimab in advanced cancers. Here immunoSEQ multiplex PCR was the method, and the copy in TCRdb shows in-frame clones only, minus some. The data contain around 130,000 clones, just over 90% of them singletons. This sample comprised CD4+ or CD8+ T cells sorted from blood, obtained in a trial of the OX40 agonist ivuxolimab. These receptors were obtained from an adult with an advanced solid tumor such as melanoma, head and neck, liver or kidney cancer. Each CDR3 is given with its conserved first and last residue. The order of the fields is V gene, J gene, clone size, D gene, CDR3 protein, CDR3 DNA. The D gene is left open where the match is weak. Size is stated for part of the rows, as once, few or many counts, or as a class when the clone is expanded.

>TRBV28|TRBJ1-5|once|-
CASRVSNQPQHF
TGTGCCAGCAGAGTTAGCAATCAGCCCCAGCATTTT
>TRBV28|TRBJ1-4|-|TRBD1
CASRKDRGVEKLFF
TGTGCCAGCAGGAAAGACAGGGGAGTCGAAAAACTGTTTTTT
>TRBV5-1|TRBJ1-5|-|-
CASRRPGSYNQPQHF
TGCGCCAGCAGACGCCCAGGGTCCTACAATCAGCCCCAGCATTTT
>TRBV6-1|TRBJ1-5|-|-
CASRSPLNQPQHF
TGTGCCAGCCGCAGCCCACTTAATCAGCCCCAGCATTTT
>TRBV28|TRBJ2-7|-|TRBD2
CASIPGGAGSSYEQYF
TGTGCCAGCATCCCGGGGGGAGCGGGGAGCTCCTACGAGCAGTACTTC
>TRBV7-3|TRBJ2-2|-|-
CASSLGPRRSTGELFF
TGTGCCAGCAGCTTAGGGCCCCGGCGGAGCACCGGGGAGCTGTTTTTT
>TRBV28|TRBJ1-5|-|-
CASRTDSGGINQPQHF
TGTGCCAGCAGGACAGACAGCGGCGGGATAAATCAGCCCCAGCATTTT
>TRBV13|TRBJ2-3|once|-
CASSLRPDTQYF
TGTGCCAGCAGCTTACGTCCTGATACGCAGTATTTT
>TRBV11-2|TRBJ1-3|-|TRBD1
CASSLGQGATGNTIYF
TGTGCCAGCAGCTTAGGACAGGGGGCAACTGGAAACACCATATATTTT
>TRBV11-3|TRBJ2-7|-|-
CASSQQGTEQYF
TGTGCCAGCTCACAACAAGGGACAGAGCAGTACTTC
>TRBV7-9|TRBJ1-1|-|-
CASSADGFEAFF
TGTGCCAGCAGCGCGGACGGATTTGAAGCTTTCTTT
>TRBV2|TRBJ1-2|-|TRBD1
CASRDTGALGYTF
TGTGCCAGCAGGGACACAGGGGCCCTAGGCTACACCTTC
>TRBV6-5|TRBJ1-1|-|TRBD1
CASSYAGQENTEAFF
TGTGCCAGCAGTTACGCCGGACAGGAGAACACTGAAGCTTTCTTT
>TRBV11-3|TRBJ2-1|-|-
CASSRRDGNEQFF
TGTGCCAGCAGCCGAAGAGACGGCAATGAGCAGTTCTTC
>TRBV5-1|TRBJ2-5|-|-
CASSSPGVETQYF
TGCGCCAGCAGCTCCCCGGGGGTAGAGACCCAGTACTTC
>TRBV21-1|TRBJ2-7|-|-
CASSLERQYEQYF
TGTGCCAGCAGCTTAGAAAGACAATACGAGCAGTACTTC
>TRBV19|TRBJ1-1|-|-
CASTPLVGGESRTEAFF
TGTGCCAGCACCCCCTTAGTTGGGGGAGAGAGTCGGACTGAAGCTTTCTTT
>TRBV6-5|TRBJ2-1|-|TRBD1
CASSLQGPSYNEQFF
TGTGCCAGCAGTCTACAGGGGCCCTCCTACAATGAGCAGTTCTTC
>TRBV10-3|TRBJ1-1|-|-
CAISAGTEAFF
TGTGCCATCAGTGCAGGCACTGAAGCTTTCTTT
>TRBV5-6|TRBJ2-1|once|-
CASSLRVGVGNNEQFF
TGTGCCAGCAGCTTACGGGTTGGCGTGGGAAACAATGAGCAGTTCTTC
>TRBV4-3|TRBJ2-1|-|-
CASSQVVRRVSSYNEQFF
TGCGCCAGCAGCCAAGTAGTGCGGCGGGTCAGCTCCTACAATGAGCAGTTCTTC
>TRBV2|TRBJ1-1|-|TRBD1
CASSPQGGAVTEAFF
TGTGCCAGCAGCCCCCAGGGGGGGGCGGTCACTGAAGCTTTCTTT
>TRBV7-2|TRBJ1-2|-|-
CASSLVLRDSNYGYTF
TGTGCCAGCAGCTTAGTTTTAAGGGATTCTAACTATGGCTACACCTTC
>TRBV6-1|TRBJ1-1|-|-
CASSAGHRRTEAFF
TGTGCCAGCAGCGCGGGACACCGGAGGACTGAAGCTTTCTTT
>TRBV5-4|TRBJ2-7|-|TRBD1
CASSSQGAPYEQYF
TGTGCCAGCAGCTCACAGGGGGCTCCTTACGAGCAGTACTTC
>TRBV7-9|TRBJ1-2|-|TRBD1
CASSFGDRGSGGYTF
TGTGCCAGCAGCTTTGGGGACAGGGGATCGGGTGGCTACACCTTC
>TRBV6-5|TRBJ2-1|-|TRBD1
CASARTGWDEQFF
TGTGCCAGCGCCAGGACAGGGTGGGATGAGCAGTTCTTC
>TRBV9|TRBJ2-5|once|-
CASSVGSGGQAQYF
TGTGCCAGCAGCGTAGGTTCGGGGGGCCAGGCCCAGTACTTC
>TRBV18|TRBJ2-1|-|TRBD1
CASSPLKGTGGYNEQFF
TGTGCCAGCTCACCCCTCAAAGGGACAGGGGGTTACAATGAGCAGTTCTTC
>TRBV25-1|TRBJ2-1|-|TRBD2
CASSEGGLAGAGQFF
TGTGCCAGCAGTGAGGGGGGACTAGCGGGAGCGGGGCAGTTCTTC
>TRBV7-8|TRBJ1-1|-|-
CASSPQMNTEAFF
TGTGCCAGCAGTCCCCAGATGAACACTGAAGCTTTCTTT
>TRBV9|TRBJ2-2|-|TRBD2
CASTDRTSGPGELFF
TGTGCCAGCACTGACCGGACTAGCGGACCCGGGGAGCTGTTTTTT
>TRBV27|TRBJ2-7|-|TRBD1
CASSPRTQGAGEQYF
TGTGCCAGCAGTCCTAGGACACAGGGGGCTGGCGAGCAGTACTTC
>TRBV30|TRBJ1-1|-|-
CAWSARFGTEAFF
TGTGCCTGGAGTGCACGATTTGGGACTGAAGCTTTCTTT
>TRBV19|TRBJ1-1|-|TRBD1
CASSTGTGRNTEAFF
TGTGCCAGTAGTACCGGGACAGGTAGGAACACTGAAGCTTTCTTT
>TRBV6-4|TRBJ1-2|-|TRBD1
CASSDSVGQGRKYGYTF
TGTGCCAGCAGTGACTCCGTAGGACAGGGCCGAAAGTATGGCTACACCTTC
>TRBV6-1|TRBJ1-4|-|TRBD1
CASSEQGVNEKLFF
TGTGCCAGCAGTGAACAGGGGGTTAATGAAAAACTGTTTTTT
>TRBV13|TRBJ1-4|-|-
CASSYRQAGAVNEKLFF
TGTGCCAGCAGCTACCGACAGGCCGGTGCCGTGAATGAAAAACTGTTTTTT
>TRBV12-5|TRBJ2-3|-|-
CASAAITDTQYF
TGTGCTAGTGCCGCCATCACAGATACGCAGTATTTT
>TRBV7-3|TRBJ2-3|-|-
CASSSQPGSRVGDTQYF
TGTGCCAGCAGCTCCCAACCTGGTAGCCGTGTGGGAGATACGCAGTATTTT
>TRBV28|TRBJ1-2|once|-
CASFPQGRGNYGYTF
TGTGCCAGTTTTCCACAGGGAAGGGGTAACTATGGCTACACCTTC
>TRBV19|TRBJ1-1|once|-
CASSMRGMNTEAFF
TGTGCCAGTAGTATGCGGGGGATGAACACTGAAGCTTTCTTT
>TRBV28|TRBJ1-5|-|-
CASRAQGARNQPQHF
TGTGCCAGCAGAGCACAAGGAGCTCGCAATCAGCCCCAGCATTTT
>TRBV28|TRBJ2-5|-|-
CASSGQGAETQYF
TGTGCCAGCAGCGGCCAAGGGGCAGAGACCCAGTACTTC
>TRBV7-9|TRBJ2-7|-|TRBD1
CASSFITSRDRDSYEQYF
TGTGCCAGCAGCTTTATTACGAGCCGGGACAGGGATTCATACGAGCAGTACTTC
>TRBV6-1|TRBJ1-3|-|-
CASSDPADTGNTIYF
TGTGCCAGCAGTGATCCGGCCGACACTGGAAACACCATATATTTT
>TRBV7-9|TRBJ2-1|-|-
CASSFGKNYNEQFF
TGTGCCAGCAGCTTCGGGAAAAACTACAATGAGCAGTTCTTC